Each of the 15 T cell receptor beta chains below was sequenced from the same sample in a study of T cells in Graves' hyperthyroidism and ophthalmopathy. Using RNA transcripts as the source, TCR beta CDR3 regions were amplified. TCR CDR3 underwent first-round RT-PCR with the HTBI primer set. In TCRdb, the multiplex PCR reads were re-called with MiXCR into one record per CDR3 protein. The sample lists 400,000 to 450,000 distinct CDR3 sequences; about 15% were seen once. What was sequenced was blood. The receptor source for this set is a man younger than 35 with Graves' ophthalmopathy.

This clonotype was detected ten times or more. V is TRBV11-1 and J is TRBJ2-3; D unresolved. This CDR3 region has 16 residues. Trimming cost V 5 bases and J 0 bases, with 15 bases left between them. Germline V lookup: CDR1 SGHAT, CDR2 FQDESV (reference sequence). The CDR3 loop is CASSRTLATSTDTQYF. CDR3 sequence (DNA): TGTGCCAGCAGCCGGACGCTGGCAACTAGCACAGATACGCAGTATTTT. The full variable domain, in which reference TRBV11-1 and TRBJ2-3 provide the parts outside the CDR3, is EAEVAQSPRYKITEKSQAVAFWCDPISGHATLYWYRQILGQGPELLVQFQDESVVDDSQLPKDRFSAERLKGVDSTLKIQPAELGDSAMYLCASSRTLATSTDTQYFGPGTRLTVL.

This clonotype was found many times. The CDR3 region is CAISRDRGRTNYGYTF. Written as DNA, the CDR3 is TGTGCCATCAGCCGGGACAGGGGGCGAACCAACTATGGCTACACCTTC. The chain employs TRBV10-3 and TRBJ1-2; the match to TRBD1 covers 12 bases. V lost 6 bases to trimming and J lost 2 bases; unmatched junction nucleotides: 7. This CDR3 has 16 residues. The V gene's germline CDR1 is ENHRY and CDR2 SYGVKD.

This clonotype was detected many times. V usage is TRBV27 and J usage is TRBJ2-7; no clear D gene. There are 13 residues in the CDR3. Trimming removed 0 bases at V and 3 bases at J, with 6 bases between. CDR1 is MNHEY and CDR2 is SMNVEV in the germline V gene (reference sequence). The chain's CDR3 is CASSLSPYYEQYF. The CDR3 DNA follows: TGTGCCAGCAGTTTATCCCCCTACTACGAGCAGTACTTC.

This clonotype occurred many times. The chain recombines TRBV6-1 with TRBJ2-5, with D perhaps matching TRBD2 (7 bases). The length of the CDR3 is 16 residues. The ends were cut back, 6 bases at V and 1 base at J, with 18 bases in the middle. In germline, CDR1 is MNHNS, CDR2 SASEGT. The CDR3 sequence is CASRRGASGIQETQYF. In DNA, the CDR3 is TGTGCCAGCAGGAGGGGGGCTAGCGGAATCCAAGAGACCCAGTACTTC.

This clonotype was seen ten or more times. The rearrangement joins TRBV11-2 to TRBJ2-1, with 9 positions matching TRBD1. Per germline, CDR1 SGHAT and CDR2 FQNNGV. The CDR3 has 15 amino acids. V trimming: 5 bases; J trimming: 2 bases; junction bases outside the gene matches: 4. The CDR3 is CASSVGQGPYNEQFF. In nucleotides, the CDR3 is TGTGCCAGCAGCGTGGGACAGGGCCCCTACAATGAGCAGTTCTTC.

This clonotype was picked up many times. The V call is TRBV11-2, the J call TRBJ2-7; D possibly corresponds to TRBD2 (6 bases). Trimming took off 5 bases at V and 6 bases at J, with 20 bases between the two ends. CDR1 SGHAT and CDR2 FQNNGV come from the germline V gene. This CDR3 has 15 residues. The CDR3 loop reads CASSPPGWGELEQYF. DNA for the CDR3: TGTGCCAGCAGCCCGCCGGGCTGGGGGGAGCTCGAGCAGTACTTC.

As for this clonotype: At one end, the junction sequence differs from germline, possibly due to a read error. The chain recombines TRBV7-7 with TRBJ2-1, with 11 bases identical to TRBD2. CDR3 length: 17 amino acids. The germline CDR1 and CDR2 sequences are SSHAT and FNYEAQ (reference sequence). DNA of the CDR3: TGTGCTAGCAGCACACGAGAAGGACTAGCGGGCTTAGATGAGCAGTTCTTC. Translated: CASSTREGLAGLDEQFF.

This clonotype has more than one count but fewer than ten. The chain couples TRBV18 to TRBJ2-7, with D perhaps matching TRBD2 (6 bases). The CDR3 length is 16 residues. The ends were cut back, 3 bases at V and 9 bases at J, with 24 bases in the middle. The germline CDR1 and CDR2 sequences are KGHSH and LQKENI. In nucleotides, the CDR3 is TGTGCCAGCTCACCGCCAGGAAAGGGACTTACCTCTGGGCAGTACTTC. Its translation is CASSPPGKGLTSGQYF. The full variable domain, completed using reference TRBV18 and TRBJ2-7, is NAGVMQNPRHLVRRRGQEARLRCSPMKGHSHVYWYRQLPEEGLKFMVYLQKENIIDESGMPKERFSAEFPKEGPSILRIQQVVRGDSAAYFCASSPPGKGLTSGQYFGPGTRLTVT.

The CDR3 here is CASSQEDRGIYIQYF. The CDR3 DNA sequence: TGCGCCAGCAGCCAGGAGGACAGGGGGATTTACATTCAGTACTTC. The chain uses TRBV4-1 and TRBJ2-4; the match to TRBD1 covers 10 bases. CDR3 length equals 15 residues. Trimming took 3 bases from V and 8 from J; bases not matched to a gene: 7. Germline CDR1 MGHRA, CDR2 YSYEKL.

For this clonotype: This may be a read error: a much more frequent sequence differs by one nucleotide. This sequence joins TRBV20-1 and TRBJ2-5; perhaps TRBD2 as D (5 bases). The CDR3 spans 15 residues. Germline V CDR1 and CDR2: DFQATT, SNEGSKA (reference sequence). The DNA of the CDR3 is TGCGGTGCTCGAGGGTATCCGGTAGCTTGGGAGACCCAGTACTTC. Translating gives CGARGYPVAWETQYF.

J is TRBJ2-1 and V is TRBV24-1; tentatively, D is TRBD1 (5 bases). There are 15 residues in the CDR3. V was shortened by 3 bases and J by 1 base, with 9 bases between the two germline ends. Germline V gene sequence: CDR1 KGHDR, CDR2 SFDVKD. The CDR3 DNA is TGTGCCACCAGTGATGGGGCGGATTCCTACAATGAGCAGTTCTTC. It translates to CATSDGADSYNEQFF.

Many counts were recorded for this clonotype. The chain carries TRBV29-1 and TRBJ1-2; maybe TRBD1 (5 bases). This CDR3 is built from 12 residues. V lost 3 bases and J 9 bases, leaving 14 bases between the germline ends. CDR1 SQVTM and CDR2 ANQGSEA come from the germline V gene. The CDR3 nucleotides read TGCAGCGTTGATCACCAGGGCGAAAGCTACACCTTC. Its translation is CSVDHQGESYTF.

This rearrangement joins TRBV27 to TRBJ2-4; D possibly corresponds to TRBD1 (5 bases). The ends were cut back, 6 bases at V and 15 bases at J, with 21 bases in the middle. The CDR3 extends over 13 amino acids. Germline loops: CDR1 MNHEY, CDR2 SMNVEV (reference sequence). In DNA form, the CDR3 reads TGTGCCAGCAGCCTTTACCCAGGGTCGGTCGGGTACTTC. Encoded protein: CASSLYPGSVGYF.

The chain carries TRBV6-1 and TRBJ1-3; 7 bases align to TRBD1. The CDR3 covers 15 residues. Germline loops: CDR1 MNHNS, CDR2 SASEGT. V lost 9 bases, J lost 3 bases, and 11 bases stayed unmatched. The CDR3 DNA sequence: TGTGCCAGTTCCCACAGGGGAATTATTGGAAACACCATATATTTT. It is translated as CASSHRGIIGNTIYF.

The chain combines TRBV20-1 with TRBJ2-7, with D unclear. The germline V gene has CDR1 DFQATT and CDR2 SNEGSKA (reference sequence). V was cut by 8 bases and J by 2 bases, with 10 bases left in between. This CDR3 region has 11 residues. CDR3 residues: CSPTAAYEQYF. The CDR3 region has the DNA TGCAGTCCGACTGCCGCCTACGAGCAGTACTTC.